The next 27 T cell receptor beta chains were all read from a single sample in a study of T-cell reconstitution after alpha-beta-depleted transplantation in children. The TCRbeta library was prepared with unique molecular identifiers. TCRdb analysed the PCR reads with MiXCR anew, one entry per CDR3 protein. The profile shows fewer than 1 million distinct CDR3 sequences, under 20% of them singletons. Sequencing used PBMCs, mostly from graft donor cells, obtained 360 days after TCRalphabeta/CD19-depleted stem cell transplant. The receptors shown here come from a male patient younger than 18 who had a stem cell transplant for acute lymphoblastic leukemia, so the T cells may come from the graft donor.

The chain links TRBV6-1 to TRBJ1-1; D is possibly TRBD1 (5 bases). Germline loops: CDR1 MNHNS, CDR2 SASEGT. This CDR3 is 13 amino acids long. V was clipped by 7 bases and J by 4 bases, with 13 bases between them. The CDR3 loop is CASNMQGATEAFF. CDR3 nucleotides: TGTGCCAGCAATATGCAGGGCGCCACTGAAGCTTTCTTT.

The sample holds a few counts of this clonotype. This chain connects TRBV27 to TRBJ2-7; TRBD2 is a possible D gene (6 bases). The CDR3 covers 15 residues. Trimming took 5 bases from V and 0 from J, leaving 14 bases between them. Germline lookup yields CDR1 MNHEY and CDR2 SMNVEV (reference sequence). DNA of the CDR3: TGTGCCAGCAGTGTGGAGGGGAGTAGCTCCTACGAGCAGTACTTC. Protein: CASSVEGSSSYEQYF.

This clonotype was counted many times. The rearrangement uses TRBV5-1 and TRBJ2-5; D is uncertain. The CDR3 contains 13 residues. The germline V and J ends were trimmed by 0 bases and 5 bases, with 8 bases remaining between them. The germline V gene has CDR1 SGHRS and CDR2 YFSETQ. In DNA, the CDR3 is TGCGCCAGCAGCTTGGACACCGGTGAGACCCAGTACTTC. It encodes CASSLDTGETQYF.

This clonotype was seen at least ten times. The rearrangement links TRBV12-3 or TRBV12-4 to TRBJ1-6; no reliable D call. The CDR3 contains 18 residues. V was pared by 2 bases and J by 9 bases, with 23 bases between. This chain's CDR3 is CASSLPPLGVAGGSPLHF. CDR3 bases: TGTGCCAGCAGTTTACCCCCTTTGGGCGTGGCTGGAGGTTCACCCCTCCACTTT.

This clonotype was seen more than once but under ten times. The V call is TRBV2, the J call TRBJ2-7; tentatively, D is TRBD2 (5 bases). This CDR3 has 14 amino acids. Germline values: CDR1 SNHLY, CDR2 FYNNEI. V shed 9 bases and J shed 5 bases, with 20 bases lying between them. The CDR3 DNA is TGTGCCAGTAATGGGGTAGCGCCTCCGCACGAGCAGTACTTC. It codes for CASNGVAPPHEQYF.

The table lists this clonotype with many counts. The chain links TRBV5-1 to TRBJ2-7, with D tentatively TRBD1 (5 bases). In germline, CDR1 is SGHRS, CDR2 YFSETQ. CDR3 length: 13 amino acids. Trimming stripped 0 bases from V and 5 bases from J, with 9 bases between. The CDR3 DNA sequence: TGCGCCAGCAGCTTGGGCCAGGGTAACGAGCAGTACTTC. Translation: CASSLGQGNEQYF.

The rearrangement joins TRBV11-3 to TRBJ2-1, with TRBD2 identical over 7 bases. V dropped 4 bases and J dropped 6; count of bases not matched to a gene: 12. The CDR3 totals 16 residues. Germline lookup yields CDR1 SGHNT and CDR2 YENEEA. Here the CDR3 DNA reads TGTGCCAGCAGCTCATGGGGACCGGGACTACGCAATGAGCAGTTCTTC. It yields the protein CASSSWGPGLRNEQFF.

This clonotype was counted a few times. The chain employs TRBV12-3 or TRBV12-4 and TRBJ2-1; the D gene is possibly TRBD2 (5 bases). Trimming shortened V by 6 bases and J by 9 bases, and 18 bases separated the two germline ends. The CDR3 is 14 residues long. CDR3 in amino acids: CASRRKVGVAEQFF. DNA for the CDR3: TGTGCCAGCAGGCGCAAGGTGGGAGTCGCTGAGCAGTTCTTC.

In regard to this clonotype: A much larger clone lies a single base off, so this may be a read error. This chain connects TRBV13 to TRBJ2-1; no clear D. Germline-derived CDR1 and CDR2 are PRHDT and FYEKMQ (reference sequence). CDR3 length equals 13 residues. V shed 3 bases and J shed 6 bases, with 9 bases lying between them. This CDR3 reads CASSLGVPNEQFF. The CDR3 DNA reads TGTGCCAGCAGCTTGGGTGTCCCCAATGAGCAGTTCTTC.

This clonotype has only a few counts. The chain carries TRBV18 and TRBJ2-5; 15 nucleotides match TRBD2. The V and J ends lost 4 bases and 1 base, in that order; junction bases with no gene match: 4. The CDR3 contains 17 residues. Germline assignment: CDR1 KGHSH and CDR2 LQKENI. CDR3 nucleotides: TGTGCCAGCTCACTTGGGACTAGCGGGAGGCCCCAAGAGACCCAGTACTTC. Translating gives CASSLGTSGRPQETQYF.

This chain links TRBV7-2 with TRBJ2-1; a possible D gene is TRBD2 (6 bases). V lost 5 bases and J lost 0, with 11 bases in between. The CDR3 is 15 amino acids. Germline-derived CDR1 and CDR2 are SGHTA and FQGNSA. CDR3: CASSTGASSYNEQFF. In DNA, the CDR3 is TGTGCCAGCAGCACGGGAGCCAGCTCCTACAATGAGCAGTTCTTC.

The chain is built from TRBV7-6 and TRBJ2-3, with 7 positions matching TRBD2. The ends lost 3 bases at V and 4 bases at J; junction bases unmatched: 13. This CDR3 comprises 17 residues. CDR1 SGHVS and CDR2 FNYEAQ come from the germline V gene. The CDR3 nucleotides are TGTGCCAGCAGCTTGGTTAAGCGGGGCATGAAGGCAGATACGCAGTATTTT. Translating it yields CASSLVKRGMKADTQYF.

About this clonotype itself: At one end, the junction sequence differs from germline, possibly due to a read error. CDR3 amino acids: CASGFPTGGRDEQYF. The CDR3 DNA follows: TGCGCCAGCGGCTTCCCCACCGGGGGTCGCGACGAGCAGTACTTC. The V call is TRBV5-1, the J call TRBJ2-7, with D possibly matching TRBD2 (6 bases). Germline values: CDR1 SGHRS, CDR2 YFSETQ. This CDR3 comprises 15 residues.

The rearrangement links TRBV12-5 to TRBJ2-7; D possibly corresponds to TRBD1 (5 bases). The ends were cut back, 1 base at V and 3 bases at J, with 22 bases in the middle. Germline V gene data show CDR1 as LGHNT and CDR2 as FRNRAP. The CDR3 spans 18 residues. The CDR3 here is CASGLAQIQGHRFYEQYF. The CDR3 coding sequence is TGTGCTAGTGGTTTGGCCCAGATCCAGGGTCATCGGTTCTACGAGCAGTACTTC.

This clonotype was recorded a few times. V usage is TRBV4-1 and J usage is TRBJ2-7; 9 bases are a match to TRBD1. The CDR3 sequence is 15 residues long. J lost 11 bases, V lost 2 bases, and 13 bases had no gene match. Looked up from germline, CDR1 is MGHRA and CDR2 is YSYEKL. CDR3 sequence: CASSQHRDRVSIKYF. The CDR3 coding sequence is TGCGCCAGCAGCCAACACCGGGACAGGGTATCTATAAAGTACTTC.

This clonotype was recorded at least ten times. The chain has TRBV12-3 or TRBV12-4 and TRBJ1-3; no clear D. V lost 8 bases, J lost 5 bases, and 4 bases lay in between. The CDR3 is 10 amino acids. CDR3 sequence reads: CASVRNTIYF. The CDR3 DNA sequence: TGTGCCAGCGTGAGAAACACCATATATTTT.

The sample holds many counts of this clonotype. The chain carries TRBV7-2 and TRBJ2-7, with D maybe TRBD2 (6 bases). This CDR3 spans 12 amino acids. Germline V gene sequence: CDR1 SGHTA, CDR2 FQGNSA. V was pared by 5 bases and J by 3 bases, with 8 bases between. This CDR3 reads CASSRDFYEQYF. The CDR3 DNA sequence: TGTGCCAGCAGCCGGGACTTCTACGAGCAGTACTTC.

The rearrangement uses TRBV12-5 and TRBJ1-2, with 9 bases fitting TRBD1. Germline V gene data show CDR1 as LGHNT and CDR2 as FRNRAP. This CDR3 is built from 14 residues. Germline trimming cut 5 bases from V and 3 bases from J; bases unmatched to any gene: 4. The CDR3 region has the DNA TGTGCTAGTGGTCCCGGACAGGGGTACTATGGCTACACCTTC. This codes for CASGPGQGYYGYTF.

This clonotype was detected only once. The chain links TRBV27 to TRBJ2-3; perhaps TRBD1 as D (7 bases). Trimming took off 5 bases at V and 7 bases at J, with 16 bases between the two ends. CDR3 length equals 14 residues. Germline values: CDR1 MNHEY, CDR2 SMNVEV (reference sequence). CDR3 in amino acids: CASSEKGAGNTQYF. CDR3 bases: TGTGCCAGCAGTGAGAAGGGGGCGGGAAATACGCAGTATTTT.

This clonotype has ten or more counts. This sequence joins TRBV7-9 and TRBJ2-4, with D possibly TRBD2 on 6 matching bases. Germline V lookup: CDR1 SEHNR, CDR2 FQNEAQ (reference sequence). The CDR3 length is 13 residues. Trimming removed 5 bases at V and 12 bases at J, with 17 bases between. CDR3 coding DNA: TGTGCCAGCAGCCCCTACGGTGGGGGGACTCAGTACTTC. This sequence encodes CASSPYGGGTQYF.

CDR3 in amino acids: CASSLARGGEAFF. CDR3 sequence (DNA): TGTGCCAGCAGCTTAGCAAGGGGTGGTGAAGCTTTCTTT. V and J are TRBV7-7 and TRBJ1-1; tentative D call: TRBD1 (5 bases). Trimming removed 0 bases from V and 7 bases from J, with 9 bases in between. Germline CDR1 is SSHAT and CDR2 is FNYEAQ (reference sequence). This CDR3 has 13 amino acids.

At least ten counts were recorded for this clonotype. The gene calls are TRBV2 and TRBJ2-1, with 10 bases identical to TRBD2. Trimming removed 4 bases from V and 5 bases from J; junction bases left unmatched: 17. The length of the CDR3 is 19 residues. Per germline, CDR1 SNHLY and CDR2 FYNNEI. CDR3 loop: CASSVSAGGPRINHNEQFF. The DNA of the CDR3 is TGTGCCAGCAGTGTTTCAGCGGGAGGGCCTCGGATTAACCACAATGAGCAGTTCTTC.

This clonotype was counted a few times. The chain is built from TRBV6-2 or TRBV6-3 and TRBJ2-1, with a possible D match to TRBD1 (6 bases). The CDR3 sequence is 15 residues long. The V gene lost 2 bases and the J gene lost 6 bases, with 14 bases spanning the gap. Germline loops: CDR1 MNHEY, CDR2 SVGEGT. In DNA form, the CDR3 reads TGTGCCAGCAGTTACGGCAGGGGCCTACTCAATGAGCAGTTCTTC. This translates into CASSYGRGLLNEQFF.

This clonotype has a handful of counts. The chain links TRBV6-5 to TRBJ2-3; TRBD2 matches at 9 bases. The CDR3 contains 16 residues. Germline V gene data show CDR1 as MNHEY and CDR2 as SVGAGI. Germline trimming cut 2 bases from V and 6 bases from J; bases unmatched to any gene: 9. CDR3 protein: CASSYEASGTFDTQYF. The CDR3 DNA sequence: TGTGCCAGCAGTTACGAGGCTAGCGGGACCTTCGATACGCAGTATTTT.

The V and J genes are TRBV2 and TRBJ2-4; D gene ambiguous. Germline CDR1 is SNHLY and CDR2 is FYNNEI. V shed 6 bases and J shed 0 bases, with 15 bases lying between them. This CDR3 spans 16 amino acids. CDR3 sequence reads: CASSDLPILAKNIQYF. Here the CDR3 DNA reads TGTGCCAGCAGCGACTTGCCGATCTTAGCCAAAAACATTCAGTACTTC.

This clonotype was counted between two and nine times. The V and J genes are TRBV7-9 and TRBJ2-2; no definite D call. This CDR3 is 14 amino acids long. Trimming took 1 base from V and 5 from J, leaving 8 bases between them. Per the germline V gene, CDR1 is SEHNR and CDR2 is FQNEAQ (reference sequence). The DNA for the CDR3 is TGTGCCAGCAGCTTAGATGATAGGACCGGGGAGCTGTTTTTT. This translates into CASSLDDRTGELFF. The full variable domain, completed using reference TRBV7-9 and TRBJ2-2, is DTGVSQNPRHKITKRGQNVTFRCDPISEHNRLYWYRQTLGQGPEFLTYFQNEAQLEKSRLLSDRFSAERPKGSFSTLEIQRTEQGDSAMYLCASSLDDRTGELFFGEGSRLTVL.

The chain uses TRBV28 and TRBJ2-2, with TRBD1 matching over 10 bases. The CDR3 spans 14 residues. V lost 7 bases, J lost 7 bases, and 6 bases stayed unmatched. CDR1 is MDHEN and CDR2 is SYDVKM in the germline V gene. The CDR3 loop reads CASIQTGGNGELFF. CDR3 nucleotides: TGTGCCAGCATCCAGACAGGGGGCAACGGGGAGCTGTTTTTT. Supplemented by reference TRBV28 and TRBJ2-2, the full variable domain reads DVKVTQSSRYLVKRTGEKVFLECVQDMDHENMFWYRQDPGLGLRLIYFSYDVKMKEKGDIPEGYSVSREKKERFSLILESASTNQTSMYLCASIQTGGNGELFFGEGSRLTVL.